Listed below are T cell receptor beta chains from one sample, sequenced in a study of blood T cell repertoires in COVID-19. Method: immunoSEQ multiplex PCR; TCRdb's copy keeps in-frame clones and lacks some. The sample records 150,000 to 200,000 clones, around 83% being singletons. The specimen sequenced was peripheral blood. These receptors all stem from a human donor in a cohort sampled during active COVID-19. CDR3s include the opening cysteine and the closing phenylalanine or tryptophan.

V gene,J gene,CDR3 protein
TRBV4-1,TRBJ2-3,CASSQGQLRADTQYF
TRBV12-5,TRBJ2-7,CASGPRQGVNEQYF
TRBV10-1,TRBJ2-3,CATLGTDTQYF
TRBV7-3,TRBJ2-3,CASSPLPAGGSTDTQYF
TRBV12-2,TRBJ2-7,CASRLGVAGKYEQYF
TRBV6-5,TRBJ2-7,CASSYSGQGAGEQYF
TRBV10-3,TRBJ2-5,CATRGEKTQYF
TRBV6-5,TRBJ1-2,CASTQFPNNLYGYTF
TRBV5-5,TRBJ1-4,CASRPTGGNEKLFF
TRBV6-5,TRBJ1-2,CASSYSGRSFGYTF
TRBV2,TRBJ2-5,CASSRQGPSETQYF
TRBV27,TRBJ1-1,CASSFWANTEAFF
TRBV19,TRBJ1-2,CASSTIGTGDYGYTF
TRBV29-1,TRBJ2-7,CSVEDRRTGRDEQYF
TRBV20-1,TRBJ1-5,CSASQNRENQPQHF
TRBV2,TRBJ2-7,CASSGEPSGGPYEQYF
TRBV15,TRBJ1-1,CATSRDTLSEAFF